The 28 T cell receptor beta chains listed next were all sequenced from one sample in a study of identical twins. Each CDR3 protein is one row after TCRdb ran MiXCR on the 5' RACE reads. Of around 570,000 distinct CDR3 sequences listed, 9.6% are singletons. The sample was also reused in another study, on yellow fever vaccine responses in identical twins.

The material sequenced was PBMCs. The source is a woman in her late teens or twenties in good health.

J is TRBJ2-5 and V is TRBV5-1; D not certain. The ends were cut back, 0 bases at V and 2 bases at J, with 8 bases in the middle. CDR1 and CDR2 from the germline V gene are SGHRS and YFSETQ. CDR3 length equals 14 residues. The CDR3, as DNA: TGCGCCAGCAGCTTGGGTTCAGTACAAGAGACCCAGTACTTC. This translates into CASSLGSVQETQYF.

In its sample, this clonotype was seen a few times. This rearrangement joins TRBV6-4 to TRBJ2-2; no definite D call. Per the germline V gene, CDR1 is MRHNA and CDR2 is SNTAGT. This CDR3 spans 14 amino acids. The V end was cut by 2 bases, the J end by 2 bases, with 6 bases between. In nucleotides, the CDR3 is TGTGCCAGCAGTGACGTAACAAACACCGGGGAGCTGTTTTTT. Protein product: CASSDVTNTGELFF.

This clonotype occurred many times. One junction end does not reproduce the germline sequence, and a read error may be involved. The V call is TRBV5-1, the J call TRBJ2-7; 8 nucleotides align to TRBD1. The CDR3 is 14 residues long. Looked up from germline, CDR1 is SGHRS and CDR2 is YFSETQ. The CDR3 region has the DNA TGTGCCAGCAGTCTCGGACAGGGATCCTACGAGCAGTACTTC. This encodes CASSLGQGSYEQYF.

This clonotype showed up just a few times. This chain connects TRBV11-2 to TRBJ2-3, with D unclear. The germline V gene has CDR1 SGHAT and CDR2 FQNNGV. V was shortened by 0 bases and J by 2 bases, with 9 bases between the two germline ends. This CDR3 region has 15 residues. Here the CDR3 DNA reads TGTGCCAGCAGCTTAGATGGGCTCAACACAGATACGCAGTATTTT. The encoded protein is CASSLDGLNTDTQYF.

This clonotype was observed many times. J is TRBJ1-1 and V is TRBV4-1; weak D call: TRBD1 (5 bases). Germline loops: CDR1 MGHRA, CDR2 YSYEKL. V was pared by 0 bases and J by 5 bases, with 13 bases between. CDR3 length equals 15 residues. The CDR3 here is CASSQEERGRTEAFF. The CDR3 nucleotides read TGCGCCAGCAGCCAAGAGGAGCGGGGGAGGACTGAAGCTTTCTTT.

The sample holds many counts of this clonotype. The V call is TRBV20-1, the J call TRBJ1-5, with 9 bases aligning to TRBD1. V was pared by 4 bases and J by 6 bases, with 4 bases of the junction left unmatched. The CDR3 totals 13 residues. The germline V gene has CDR1 DFQATT and CDR2 SNEGSKA (reference sequence). The DNA for the CDR3 is TGCAGTGCTAATACAGGGGGCACTCAGCCCCAGCATTTT. It specifies CSANTGGTQPQHF.

The gene calls are TRBV28 and TRBJ2-7, with TRBD1 as a possible D gene (6 bases). Trimming cost V 4 bases and J 4 bases, with 17 bases left between them. CDR3 size: 15 residues. Germline V lookup: CDR1 MDHEN, CDR2 SYDVKM. As DNA, the CDR3 is TGTGCCAGCAGTTCGGCAGGGGCGACGGTATACGAGCAGTACTTC. Protein: CASSSAGATVYEQYF. The full variable domain, rest sourced from reference TRBV28 and TRBJ2-7, is DVKVTQSSRYLVKRTGEKVFLECVQDMDHENMFWYRQDPGLGLRLIYFSYDVKMKEKGDIPEGYSVSREKKERFSLILESASTNQTSMYLCASSSAGATVYEQYFGPGTRLTVT.

The chain couples TRBV3-1 to TRBJ2-7; D unresolved. V shed 2 bases and J shed 7 bases, with 15 bases lying between them. The germline V gene encodes CDR1 LGHDT and CDR2 YNNKEL (reference sequence). The CDR3 spans 14 residues. The CDR3 protein is CASSQTEVRWEQYF. The CDR3 DNA reads as TGTGCCAGCAGCCAAACCGAAGTCCGGTGGGAGCAGTACTTC.

The chain couples TRBV29-1 to TRBJ2-5; D may be TRBD1 (6 bases). The CDR3 loop spans 15 amino acids. CDR1 SQVTM and CDR2 ANQGSEA come from the germline V gene. The V end lost 7 bases, the J end lost 2 bases, and 20 bases lay between the germline ends. CDR3 coding DNA: TGCAGCGCCAAGACAGGCGCGAGCCGTCAAGAGACCCAGTACTTC. The encoded protein is CSAKTGASRQETQYF.

This clonotype was detected ten times or more. V is TRBV6-1 and J is TRBJ1-3; D might be TRBD1 (6 bases). Germline V gene data show CDR1 as MNHNS and CDR2 as SASEGT. This CDR3 region has 18 residues. Trimming took off 6 bases at V and 0 bases at J, with 21 bases between the two ends. The CDR3 DNA reads as TGTGCCAGCAGCCGGGGCGGGGACACCCGCCCCTCTGGAAACACCATATATTTT. As protein: CASSRGGDTRPSGNTIYF.

This clonotype appeared a few times. The chain carries TRBV7-2 and TRBJ2-7; D may match TRBD1 or TRBD2 (6 bases each). Germline V gives CDR1 SGHTA, CDR2 FQGNSA. V lost 7 bases and J lost 2, with 18 bases in between. This CDR3 spans 15 amino acids. CDR3: CASTPGAGATYEQYF. The CDR3 DNA reads TGTGCCAGCACCCCGGGGGCAGGGGCCACCTACGAGCAGTACTTC.

This clonotype was detected ten times or more. The gene calls are TRBV5-1 and TRBJ2-5; TRBD1 matches at 9 bases. From germline, CDR1 is SGHRS and CDR2 YFSETQ. V lost 3 bases and J lost 1; bases outside the gene matches: 4. The CDR3 is 15 amino acids. CDR3 in amino acids: CASSWTGQGQETQYF. In DNA form, the CDR3 reads TGCGCCAGCAGCTGGACGGGACAGGGCCAAGAGACCCAGTACTTC. Full variable domain (outside the CDR3, taken from reference TRBV5-1 and TRBJ2-5): KAGVTQTPRYLIKTRGQQVTLSCSPISGHRSVSWYQQTPGQGLQFLFEYFSETQRNKGNFPGRFSGRQFSNSRSEMNVSTLELGDSALYLCASSWTGQGQETQYFGPGTRLLVL.

The chain uses TRBV11-3 and TRBJ2-3; D possibly corresponds to TRBD2 (6 bases). This CDR3 comprises 14 residues. The V gene's germline CDR1 is SGHNT and CDR2 YENEEA. Trimming cost V 5 bases and J 2 bases, with 11 bases left between them. The CDR3, as DNA: TGTGCCAGCAGCAGTAGCGGAACCACAGATACGCAGTATTTT. As protein: CASSSSGTTDTQYF. Full variable domain (remainder filled in from reference TRBV11-3 and TRBJ2-3): EAGVVQSPRYKIIEKKQPVAFWCNPISGHNTLYWYLQNLGQGPELLIRYENEEAVDDSQLPKDRFSAERLKGVDSTLKIQPAELGDSAVYLCASSSSGTTDTQYFGPGTRLTVL.

The chain combines TRBV14 with TRBJ2-5; either TRBD1 or TRBD2 may fit D (5 bases each). The CDR3 has 16 residues. Trimming took off 0 bases at V and 5 bases at J, with 16 bases between the two ends. The germline V gene encodes CDR1 SGHDN and CDR2 FVKESK. Here the CDR3 reads CASSQDWGKPTETQYF. The CDR3 bases are TGTGCCAGCAGCCAAGATTGGGGGAAGCCCACGGAGACCCAGTACTTC. The whole variable domain, remainder taken from reference TRBV14 and TRBJ2-5, is EAGVTQFPSHSVIEKGQTVTLRCDPISGHDNLYWYRRVMGKEIKFLLHFVKESKQDESGMPNNRFLAERTGGTYSTLKVQPAELEDSGVYFCASSQDWGKPTETQYFGPGTRLLVL.

This clonotype was seen many times. V and J are TRBV7-8 and TRBJ2-7; 9 nucleotides align to TRBD1. V shed 2 bases and J 5 bases; nucleotides not matched to a gene: 7. The CDR3 totals 15 residues. Germline V gene lookup returns CDR1 SGHVS and CDR2 FQNEAQ. DNA for the CDR3: TGTGCCAGCAGCTTAATGGGACAGGGTCCACACGAGCAGTACTTC. Translated: CASSLMGQGPHEQYF.

The gene calls are TRBV3-1 and TRBJ2-5; D is possibly TRBD1 or TRBD2 (5 bases each). There are 16 residues in the CDR3. Trimming shortened V by 2 bases and J by 3 bases, and 16 bases separated the two germline ends. Germline values: CDR1 LGHDT, CDR2 YNNKEL (reference sequence). CDR3 sequence reads: CASSQPGTAIEETQYF. CDR3 nucleotide sequence: TGTGCCAGCAGCCAACCTGGGACGGCTATTGAAGAGACCCAGTACTTC.

This chain links TRBV11-2 with TRBJ2-5, with TRBD2 matching 10 bases. Germline V gives CDR1 SGHAT, CDR2 FQNNGV. Trimming took 6 bases from V and 5 from J; bases not matched to a gene: 9. This CDR3 has 15 amino acids. CDR3 nucleotide sequence: TGTGCCAGCAGGACAAGCGGGAGGGCCCGGGAGACCCAGTACTTC. It translates to CASRTSGRARETQYF. The full variable domain, with the rest looked up from reference TRBV11-2 and TRBJ2-5, is EAGVAQSPRYKIIEKRQSVAFWCNPISGHATLYWYQQILGQGPKLLIQFQNNGVVDDSQLPKDRFSAERLKGVDSTLKIQPAKLEDSAVYLCASRTSGRARETQYFGPGTRLLVL.

The chain recombines TRBV4-2 with TRBJ2-2; D may be TRBD1 (5 bases). Per the germline V gene, CDR1 is LGHNA and CDR2 is YNFKEQ. This CDR3 has 15 amino acids. V was clipped by 0 bases and J by 6 bases, with 11 bases between them. This CDR3 reads CASSQESMGPGELFF. Written as DNA, the CDR3 is TGTGCCAGCAGCCAAGAAAGTATGGGGCCCGGGGAGCTGTTTTTT.

This clonotype was observed a few times. This chain joins TRBV7-2 and TRBJ2-2, with a tentative D call TRBD2 (5 bases). This CDR3 is 17 amino acids long. The germline V and J ends were trimmed by 2 bases and 0 bases, with 13 bases remaining between them. Germline CDR1 is SGHTA and CDR2 is FQGNSA. CDR3: CASSLPSRDPNTGELFF. The CDR3, as DNA: TGTGCCAGCAGCTTACCTAGCCGTGATCCGAACACCGGGGAGCTGTTTTTT.

This clonotype has just a few counts. The gene calls are TRBV15 and TRBJ1-5; maybe TRBD1 (5 bases). The CDR3 is made up of 15 amino acids. Looked up from germline, CDR1 is LNHNV and CDR2 is YYDKDF (reference sequence). V lost 0 bases to trimming and J lost 4 bases, with 10 bases between them. In nucleotides, the CDR3 is TGTGCCACCAGCAGAGATTTGAGGGGAAATCAGCCCCAGCATTTT. As protein: CATSRDLRGNQPQHF.

This clonotype came up many times. The chain recombines TRBV18 with TRBJ2-3; D unclear. The V gene's germline CDR1 is KGHSH and CDR2 LQKENI. The CDR3 spans 11 residues. V gave up 2 bases and J gave up 8 bases, with 5 bases separating them. The DNA of the CDR3 is TGTGCCAGCTCACCAGAGGCTACGCAGTATTTT. This encodes CASSPEATQYF. Looking up the rest from reference TRBV18 and TRBJ2-3 gives the full variable domain: NAGVMQNPRHLVRRRGQEARLRCSPMKGHSHVYWYRQLPEEGLKFMVYLQKENIIDESGMPKERFSAEFPKEGPSILRIQQVVRGDSAAYFCASSPEATQYFGPGTRLTVL.

The rearrangement joins TRBV2 to TRBJ2-7; a weak D match, TRBD2 (6 bases). Trimming cost V 1 base and J 10 bases, with 11 bases left between them. Germline assignment: CDR1 SNHLY and CDR2 FYNNEI. The CDR3 sequence is 12 residues long. The CDR3 nucleotides read TGTGCCAGCAGTGAAGACGGGGGACCCCAGTACTTC. Translated, it gives CASSEDGGPQYF.

This clonotype was counted a few times. The chain links TRBV15 to TRBJ2-5; 11 bases match TRBD1. V was pared by 7 bases and J by 5 bases, with 9 bases of the junction left unmatched. From germline, CDR1 is LNHNV and CDR2 YYDKDF (reference sequence). The CDR3 spans 15 residues. CDR3 in DNA: TGTGCCACCACCTCAGGACAGGGGGCGCGGGAGACCCAGTACTTC. Translation gives CATTSGQGARETQYF.

CDR3 nucleotide sequence: TGTGCCAGCAGCCCCGGACAGGGTAGTTGGACCCAGTACTTC. Its translation is CASSPGQGSWTQYF. The chain couples TRBV7-9 to TRBJ2-5, with TRBD1 identical over 8 bases. The junction had 9 bases not matched to a gene; V was cut back by 5 bases and J by 7 bases. In germline, CDR1 is SEHNR, CDR2 FQNEAQ (reference sequence). CDR3 length: 14 residues.

This clonotype has only a few counts. The chain uses TRBV27 and TRBJ2-1, with 8 bases matching TRBD1. V lost 3 bases to trimming and J lost 5 bases; unmatched junction nucleotides: 3. CDR1 MNHEY and CDR2 SMNVEV come from the germline V gene (reference sequence). The CDR3 covers 14 residues. CDR3 in DNA: TGTGCCAGCAGTTTGACAGGGGACCACAATGAGCAGTTCTTC. Translating it yields CASSLTGDHNEQFF.

The J gene is TRBJ2-7, the V gene TRBV7-2, with 8 nucleotides matching TRBD1. CDR3 length: 14 amino acids. V lost 5 bases, J lost 6 bases, and 9 bases stayed unmatched. Germline V gene lookup returns CDR1 SGHTA and CDR2 FQGNSA. This chain's CDR3 is CASSPRDRPFEQYF. DNA of the CDR3: TGTGCCAGCAGCCCTCGGGACAGGCCCTTCGAGCAGTACTTC. Drawing the rest from reference TRBV7-2 and TRBJ2-7, the complete variable domain is GAGVSQSPSNKVTEKGKDVELRCDPISGHTALYWYRQSLGQGLEFLIYFQGNSAPDKSGLPSDRFSAERTGGSVSTLTIQRTQQEDSAVYLCASSPRDRPFEQYFGPGTRLTVT.

This chain links TRBV18 with TRBJ1-1, with a possible D match to TRBD1 (5 bases). The CDR3 consists of 13 residues. Germline CDR1 reads KGHSH; CDR2 reads LQKENI. V shed 2 bases and J shed 6 bases, with 10 bases lying between them. CDR3 amino acids: CASSPSAGSEAFF. The CDR3 DNA sequence: TGTGCCAGCTCACCATCAGCAGGGTCTGAAGCTTTCTTT.

The chain employs TRBV28 and TRBJ2-7; the match to TRBD1 covers 11 bases. Germline V lookup: CDR1 MDHEN, CDR2 SYDVKM. CDR3 length equals 14 residues. V dropped 7 bases and J dropped 3; count of bases not matched to a gene: 5. The CDR3 DNA reads as TGTGCCAGCAACCCCGGGACAGGGGGCTACGAGCAGTACTTC. Protein: CASNPGTGGYEQYF.